This T cell receptor (beta chain) was observed in a study of tumor-infiltrating lymphocytes in primary liver carcinoma (dated by TCRdb to 2016 to 2017). Describing the broader study: The five patients, three men and two women aged 30 to 69 years, had hepatocellular carcinoma (four) or combined HCC and intrahepatic cholangiocarcinoma (one). Tumors of the five patients were stage T1-T3 N0M0 with maximum diameters of roughly 4.2 to 11 cm. Samples yielded roughly 3.5 to 8 million productive TCRbeta reads; read depth did not differ significantly between tissue types. TCRbeta repertoire sequencing, expression microarrays and whole-exome sequencing were combined in the study across five regions of each liver tumor, with adjacent normal tissue and blood also included. A total of 35 or so specimens from 5 patients underwent TCRbeta repertoire sequencing, comprising around 25 tumor regions, 5 adjacent noncancerous liver tissues and 5 peripheral blood samples. The roughly 25 tumor region samples were profiled with Agilent mRNA microarrays so that TCRbeta repertoire diversity could be related to the local molecular phenotype. Reproducibility between technical replicate repertoires was high, with correlation coefficients above 0.95 and mean shared-clone rates roughly 0.86. Broader findings and caveats from the paper: Consistent with antigen-driven expansion, pairs of tumor regions showed higher repertoire overlap (mean approximately 35%) than either tumor-adjacent pairs (approximately 17%) or tumor-blood pairs (about 14%). Only the TCR beta chain was sequenced, which likely underestimates true repertoire diversity because unpaired alpha chains were not captured. Just about 8-24% of top clones turned up in all five regions of a tumor, which suggests spatial heterogeneity among tumor-infiltrating T cells. Only a few patients were included in the study, and the authors note that the findings should be validated in a larger study. Comparison of CD4+ and CD8+ T cell repertoires was precluded by the use of bulk unsorted samples. Compared with blood, tumors had a significantly larger share of the repertoire taken up by the top 250 clones (p = 0.039).

TCRbeta-specific cDNA was reverse-transcribed from 500 ng total RNA using a constant-region primer and ProtoScript II reverse transcriptase. The TCRbeta libraries were prepared through three rounds of nested multiplex PCR following a slightly modified ARM-PCR procedure. The first two PCR rounds used multiplex TRBV1-TRBV30 forward primers with a Cbeta reverse primer, each for about 9 cycles. A final 25-cycle PCR with Deep VentR polymerase added sample barcodes and Illumina adapters. Before sequencing, amplicons between 200 and 500 bp were purified from gel using a QIAquick gel extraction kit. An Illumina HiSeq 2500 was used to sequence the TCRbeta amplicons, generating 250-bp paired-end reads. On the authors' methods: Quality trimming of reads was performed with Trimmomatic v0.33, and paired reads were merged with FLASH v1.2.11 so that full CDR3 sequences could be recovered. V, D and J germline segments were assigned to the rearranged TCRbeta sequences by MiGEC v1.2.1b. Clonotype statistics, along with Shannon-Wiener diversity indices, were calculated using VDJtools v1.0.0. Except for diversity analysis, only the 250 most abundant clonotypes of each sample were used in subsequent analyses to reduce sampling bias. The public reads were reprocessed in TCRdb via fastp at Q25 and MiXCR, keeping in-frame beta chains. Duplicate CDR3 protein sequences are folded into a single record with the most common DNA and genes. What appears here as the V and J calls and clone size reflects TCRdb's work, not the paper's. The sample profile shows about 20,000 distinct CDR3 sequences; 79% of them were found once. The ten largest clones add up to 40% of the sample.

CDR3 length: 13 amino acids, cysteine to phenylalanine. The DNA shown is the 39-base CDR3, in frame from base 1. The junction carries 15 bases between V and J, which are trimmed by 3 bases and 9 bases respectively. Via the germline V gene, CDR1 is LGHNA and CDR2 YSLEER. As concerns this clonotype: Which antigen it targets is not known. No base quality values were provided; no much bigger clone lies one nucleotide off.

Without any cell sorting, total RNA and DNA were co-extracted from about 21-30 mg of bulk tissue using the AllPrep DNA/RNA mini kit. Surgical resection was performed in China between late 2015 and early 2016 on four or five patients with histopathologically diagnosed primary liver carcinoma. Patients had chronic HBV infection and were treatment-naive at sampling. Each tumor was sampled at five spatially separated regions: the tumor centre plus the superior, inferior, left-lateral and right-lateral poles. Histological examination found more than 80% viable tumor cells in every tumor sample. Fresh tumor and adjacent tissue pieces were bisected, with one half stored in RNAlater at -80 degrees C and the other half sent for histology.

The receptor chain draws on TRBV4-3 and TRBJ2-7; the D region may be TRBD1 or TRBD2, each matching 5 bases equally. The TCR comes from a woman under 40 with primary liver carcinoma and hepatitis B virus infection. The sequenced sample consisted of liver tumor tissue from sampling region 4. The meaning of the sample's cell subset or site label: tumor region T4, right-lateral pole. The CDR3 protein sequence reads: CASSHTFGARQYF. In nucleotide form, the sequence is TGCGCCAGCAGCCATACTTTCGGGGCGCGGCAGTACTTC.